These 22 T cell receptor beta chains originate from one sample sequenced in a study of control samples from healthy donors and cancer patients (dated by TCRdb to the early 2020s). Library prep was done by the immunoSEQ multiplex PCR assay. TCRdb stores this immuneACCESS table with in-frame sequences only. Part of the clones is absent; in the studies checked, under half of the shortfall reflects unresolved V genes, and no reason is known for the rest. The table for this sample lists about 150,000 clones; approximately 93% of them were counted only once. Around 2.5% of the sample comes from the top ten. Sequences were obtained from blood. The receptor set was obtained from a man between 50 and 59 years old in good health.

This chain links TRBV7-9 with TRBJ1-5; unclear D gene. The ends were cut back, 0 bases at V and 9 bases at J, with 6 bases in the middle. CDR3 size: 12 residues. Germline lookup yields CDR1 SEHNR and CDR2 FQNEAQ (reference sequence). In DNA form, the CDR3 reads TGTGCCAGCAGCTTAGCTACGGGGCCCCAGCATTTT. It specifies CASSLATGPQHF.

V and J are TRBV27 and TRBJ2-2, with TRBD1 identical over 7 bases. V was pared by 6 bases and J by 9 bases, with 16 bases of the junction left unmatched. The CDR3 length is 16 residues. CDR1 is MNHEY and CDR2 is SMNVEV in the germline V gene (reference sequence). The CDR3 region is CASRSRPGGGSRELFF. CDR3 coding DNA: TGTGCCAGCAGGTCGCGACCAGGGGGTGGTAGCAGGGAGCTGTTTTTT.

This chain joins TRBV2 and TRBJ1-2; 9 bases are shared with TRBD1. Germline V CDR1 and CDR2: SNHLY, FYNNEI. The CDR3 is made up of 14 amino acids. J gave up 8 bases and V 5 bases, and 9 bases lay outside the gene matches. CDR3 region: CASSIRDRGEGYTF. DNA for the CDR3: TGTGCCAGCAGTATCCGAGACAGGGGGGAAGGCTACACCTTC.

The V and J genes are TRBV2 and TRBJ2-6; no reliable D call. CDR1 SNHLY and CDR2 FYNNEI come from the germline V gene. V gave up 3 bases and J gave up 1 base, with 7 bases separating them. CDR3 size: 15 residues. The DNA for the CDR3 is TGTGCCAGCAGTGAGCACGGATCTGGGGCCAACGTCCTGACTTTC. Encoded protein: CASSEHGSGANVLTF.

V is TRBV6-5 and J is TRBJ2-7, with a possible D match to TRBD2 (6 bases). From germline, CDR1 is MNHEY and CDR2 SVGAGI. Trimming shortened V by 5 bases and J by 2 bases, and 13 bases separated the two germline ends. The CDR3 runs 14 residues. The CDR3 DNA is TGTGCCAGCAGTCCCTTACGGGGGACCTACGAGCAGTACTTC. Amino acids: CASSPLRGTYEQYF.

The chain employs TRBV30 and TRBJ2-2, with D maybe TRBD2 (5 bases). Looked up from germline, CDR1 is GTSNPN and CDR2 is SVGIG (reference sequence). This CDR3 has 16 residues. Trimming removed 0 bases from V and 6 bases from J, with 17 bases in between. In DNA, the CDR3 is TGTGCCTGGAGTGTAGGTACCTCCGCGAGGGCCGGGGAGCTGTTTTTT. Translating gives CAWSVGTSARAGELFF. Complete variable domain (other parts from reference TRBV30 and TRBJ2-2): SQTIHQWPATLVQPVGSPLSLECTVEGTSNPNLYWYRQAAGRGLQLLFYSVGIGQISSEVPQNLSASRPQDRQFILSSKKLLLSDSGFYLCAWSVGTSARAGELFFGEGSRLTVL.

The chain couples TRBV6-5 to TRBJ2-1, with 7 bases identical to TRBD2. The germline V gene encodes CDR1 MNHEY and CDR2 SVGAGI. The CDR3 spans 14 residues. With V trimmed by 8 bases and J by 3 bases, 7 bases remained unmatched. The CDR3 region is CASERASGYNEQFF. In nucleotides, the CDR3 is TGTGCCAGCGAGCGGGCTAGCGGCTACAATGAGCAGTTCTTC.

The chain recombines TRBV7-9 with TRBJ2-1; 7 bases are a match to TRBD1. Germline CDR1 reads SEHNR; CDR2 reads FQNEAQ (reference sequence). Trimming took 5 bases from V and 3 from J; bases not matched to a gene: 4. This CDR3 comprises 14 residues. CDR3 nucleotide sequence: TGTGCCAGCAGCGGGGACAGAAACTACAATGAGCAGTTCTTC. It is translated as CASSGDRNYNEQFF.

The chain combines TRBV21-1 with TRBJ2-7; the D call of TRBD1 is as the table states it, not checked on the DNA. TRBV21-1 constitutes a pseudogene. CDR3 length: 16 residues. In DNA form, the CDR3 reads TGTGCCAGCAGCAAAGGAAGAAGGGACAGGGTCTACGAGCAGTACTTC. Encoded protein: CASSKGRRDRVYEQYF.

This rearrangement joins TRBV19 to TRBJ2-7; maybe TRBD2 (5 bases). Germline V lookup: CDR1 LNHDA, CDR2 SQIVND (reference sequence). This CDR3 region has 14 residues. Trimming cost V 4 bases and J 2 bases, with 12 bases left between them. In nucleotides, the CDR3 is TGTGCCAGTAGTACGACTACACACCCCTACGAGCAGTACTTC. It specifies CASSTTTHPYEQYF.

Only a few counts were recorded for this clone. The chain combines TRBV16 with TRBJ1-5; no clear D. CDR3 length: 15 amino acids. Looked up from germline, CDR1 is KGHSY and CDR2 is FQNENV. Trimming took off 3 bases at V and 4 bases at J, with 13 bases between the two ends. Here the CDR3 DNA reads TGTGCCAGCAGCCATGGTGGGCAGGATAATCAGCCCCAGCATTTT. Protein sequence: CASSHGGQDNQPQHF. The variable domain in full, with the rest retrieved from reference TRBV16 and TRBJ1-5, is GEEVAQTPKHLVRGEGQKAKLYCAPIKGHSYVFWYQQVLKNEFKFLISFQNENVFDETGMPKERFSAKCLPNSPCSLEIQATKLEDSAVYFCASSHGGQDNQPQHFGDGTRLSIL.

The CDR3 is CASSLTSGRGTDTQYF. In DNA form, the CDR3 reads TGCGCCAGCAGCTTGACTAGCGGGAGGGGCACAGATACGCAGTATTTT. V usage is TRBV5-1 and J usage is TRBJ2-3, with TRBD2 identical over 13 bases. In germline, CDR1 is SGHRS, CDR2 YFSETQ. The V segment lost 1 base and the J segment 1 base; nucleotides outside the gene matches: 0. The CDR3 spans 16 residues.

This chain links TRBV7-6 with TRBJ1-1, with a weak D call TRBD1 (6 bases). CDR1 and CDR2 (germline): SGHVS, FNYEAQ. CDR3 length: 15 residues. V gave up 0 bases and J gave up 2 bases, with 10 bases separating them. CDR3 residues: CASSLAGQSNTEAFF. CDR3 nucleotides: TGTGCCAGCAGCTTAGCCGGACAGTCTAACACTGAAGCTTTCTTT.

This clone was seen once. The CDR3 nucleotides read TGTGCCAGCAGCTTAGGGGCACTAGCGGGGGGCACAGATACGCAGTATTTT. This translates into CASSLGALAGGTDTQYF. The chain combines TRBV7-6 with TRBJ2-3; 11 bases are shared with TRBD2. Germline lookup yields CDR1 SGHVS and CDR2 FNYEAQ. The CDR3 is made up of 17 amino acids. V lost 1 base to trimming and J lost 1 base; unmatched junction nucleotides: 4.

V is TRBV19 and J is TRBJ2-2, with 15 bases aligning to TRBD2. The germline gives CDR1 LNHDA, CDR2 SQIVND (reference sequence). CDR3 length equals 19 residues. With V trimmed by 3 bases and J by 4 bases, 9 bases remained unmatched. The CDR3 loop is CASSIRTSGRAWVTGELFF. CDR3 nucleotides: TGTGCCAGTAGTATTCGGACTAGCGGGAGGGCCTGGGTCACCGGGGAGCTGTTTTTT.

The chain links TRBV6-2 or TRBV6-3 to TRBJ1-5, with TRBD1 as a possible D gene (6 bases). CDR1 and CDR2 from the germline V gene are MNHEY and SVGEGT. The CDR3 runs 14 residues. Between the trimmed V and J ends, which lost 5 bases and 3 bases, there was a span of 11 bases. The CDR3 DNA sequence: TGTGCCAGCAGTCCCCACAGGGTCAATCAGCCCCAGCATTTT. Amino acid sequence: CASSPHRVNQPQHF.

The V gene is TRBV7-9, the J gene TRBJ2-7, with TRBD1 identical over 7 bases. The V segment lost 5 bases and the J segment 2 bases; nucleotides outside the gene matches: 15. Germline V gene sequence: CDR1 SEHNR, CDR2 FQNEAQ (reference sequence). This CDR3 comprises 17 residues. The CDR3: CASSQLSGQADTYEQYF. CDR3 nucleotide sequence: TGTGCCAGCAGCCAGTTATCCGGACAGGCGGATACCTACGAGCAGTACTTC.

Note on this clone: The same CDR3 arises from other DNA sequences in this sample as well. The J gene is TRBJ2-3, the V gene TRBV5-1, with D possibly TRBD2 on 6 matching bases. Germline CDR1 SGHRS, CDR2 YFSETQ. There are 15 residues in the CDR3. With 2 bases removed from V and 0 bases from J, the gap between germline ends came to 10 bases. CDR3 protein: CASSFSGPSTDTQYF. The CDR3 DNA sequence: TGCGCCAGCAGCTTTAGCGGCCCTAGCACAGATACGCAGTATTTT.

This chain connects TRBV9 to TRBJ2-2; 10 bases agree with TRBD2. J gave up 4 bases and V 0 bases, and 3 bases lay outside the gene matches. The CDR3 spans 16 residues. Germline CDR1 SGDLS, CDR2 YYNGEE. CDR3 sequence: CASSVGSGRATGELFF. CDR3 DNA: TGTGCCAGCAGCGTAGGCAGCGGGAGGGCCACCGGGGAGCTGTTTTTT. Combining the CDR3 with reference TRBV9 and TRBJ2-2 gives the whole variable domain DSGVTQTPKHLITATGQRVTLRCSPRSGDLSVYWYQQSLDQGLQFLIQYYNGEERAKGNILERFSAQQFPDLHSELNLSSLELGDSALYFCASSVGSGRATGELFFGEGSRLTVL.

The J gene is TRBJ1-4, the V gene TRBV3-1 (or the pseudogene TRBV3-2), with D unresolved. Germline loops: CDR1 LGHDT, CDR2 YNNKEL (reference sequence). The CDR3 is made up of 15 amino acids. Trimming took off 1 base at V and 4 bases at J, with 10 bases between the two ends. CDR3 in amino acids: CASSQGGLLNEKLFF. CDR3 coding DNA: TGTGCCAGCAGCCAAGGAGGACTGCTTAATGAAAAACTGTTTTTT.

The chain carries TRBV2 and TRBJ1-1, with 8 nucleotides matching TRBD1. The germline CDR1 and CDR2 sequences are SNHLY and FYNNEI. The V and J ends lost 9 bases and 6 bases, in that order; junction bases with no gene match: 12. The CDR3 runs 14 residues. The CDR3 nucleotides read TGTGCCAGTAATGCAGGGGGCGCCGACGCTGAAGCTTTCTTT. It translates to CASNAGGADAEAFF.

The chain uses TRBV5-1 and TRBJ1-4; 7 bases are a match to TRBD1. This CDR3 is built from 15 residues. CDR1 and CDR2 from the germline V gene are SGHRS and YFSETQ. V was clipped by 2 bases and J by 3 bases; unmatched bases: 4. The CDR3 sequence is CASSLNRGANEKLFF. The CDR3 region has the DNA TGCGCCAGCAGCTTAAACAGGGGCGCTAATGAAAAACTGTTTTTT.